The rows below give T cell receptor beta chains drawn from one sample of a study of blood T cells in healthy people across ages. One entry per CDR3 protein, called by TCRdb with MiXCR from the 5' RACE reads. The sample records over 1.5 million distinct CDR3 sequences, roughly 49% being singletons. What was sequenced was blood. Source of these receptors: a woman aged 35 to 49 in good health. CDR3s include the opening cysteine and the closing phenylalanine or tryptophan. A D gene is named only where the DNA matches it firmly. Only some rows state a clone size, as once, few, many or a class for expanded clones.

v_call	d_call	clone_size	j_call	cdr3_nt	cdr3_aa
TRBV4-2	-	-	TRBJ2-1	TGTGCCAGCAGCCAAGAGGCGCAGGGGAGGTACAATGAGCAGTTCTTC	CASSQEAQGRYNEQFF
TRBV2	-	few	TRBJ2-5	TGTGCCAGCAGTTCGGAGGGGACCAGTCAAGAGACCCAGTACTTC	CASSSEGTSQETQYF
TRBV28	-	-	TRBJ1-5	TGTGCCAGCAGGGGGGAGGTTCACCGTCAGCCCCAGCATTTT	CASRGEVHRQPQHF
TRBV11-2	TRBD2	few	TRBJ2-3	TGTGCCAGCAGCTTATCAACTATCGGGACTAGCGGAATACCAACTAGCACAGATACGCAGTATTTT	CASSLSTIGTSGIPTSTDTQYF
TRBV2	-	-	TRBJ2-3	TGTGCCTATAGGACGGGGAGCACAGATACGCAGTATTTT	CAYRTGSTDTQYF
TRBV20-1	-	-	TRBJ1-5	TGCAGTGCTAGCAGTGGGGTGAACAATCAGCCCCAGCATTTT	CSASSGVNNQPQHF
TRBV7-9	-	-	TRBJ2-7	TGTGCCAGCAGTCAAGGGGCTCTCATGACCTACGAGCAGTACTTC	CASSQGALMTYEQYF
TRBV4-1	TRBD2	-	TRBJ2-1	TGCGCCAGCAGCCAAATGGGGGGGGGCTACAATGAGCAGTTCTTC	CASSQMGGGYNEQFF
TRBV6-1	-	once	TRBJ1-6	TGTGCCAGCAGACAGGGCTATAATTCACCCCTCCACTTT	CASRQGYNSPLHF
TRBV7-2	TRBD1	-	TRBJ2-7	TGTGCCAGCAGCTTAGGACCGGGACAGGGGAGCGAGCAGTACTTC	CASSLGPGQGSEQYF
TRBV5-4	-	-	TRBJ2-7	TGTGCCAGCAGCTTGGGGGTATTTACAGCTAGCTCCTACGAGCAGTACTTC	CASSLGVFTASSYEQYF
TRBV29-1	-	-	TRBJ2-5	TGCAGCGTTGATTTCCTACAGGACCAAGAGACCCAGTACTTC	CSVDFLQDQETQYF